This passage covers 15 T cell receptor beta chains from one sample sequenced in a study of blood T cell repertoires in COVID-19. The method was immunoSEQ multiplex PCR; TCRdb's version includes in-frame clones alone and lacks a portion of them. The table includes over 100,000 clones, about four fifths detected once. The sample taken for sequencing was peripheral blood. The receptors derive from a man aged 55 to 70 with active or convalescent COVID-19.

This sequence joins TRBV3-1 (or the pseudogene TRBV3-2) and TRBJ1-6, with D perhaps matching TRBD1 (5 bases). CDR3 length: 14 residues. V lost 1 base, J lost 6 bases, and 7 bases lay in between. Germline V gene data show CDR1 as LGHDT and CDR2 as YNNKEL (reference sequence). This chain's CDR3 is CASSQVRGNSPLHF. The CDR3 nucleotides are TGTGCCAGCAGCCAAGTTAGGGGTAATTCACCCCTCCACTTT.

The chain combines TRBV27 with TRBJ2-1, with 14 bases lining up with TRBD2. The CDR3 is 15 residues long. Losses at the gene ends were 5 bases for V and 7 bases for J; bases not matched to a gene: 4. CDR1 and CDR2 from the germline V gene are MNHEY and SMNVEV (reference sequence). This CDR3 reads CASSRGTSGSNEQFF. The DNA of the CDR3 is TGTGCCAGCAGTCGGGGGACTAGCGGGAGTAATGAGCAGTTCTTC.

The chain links TRBV19 to TRBJ2-7, with 10 bases fitting TRBD1. This CDR3 spans 16 amino acids. The junction had 9 bases not matched to a gene; V was cut back by 2 bases and J by 5 bases. Germline V gene data show CDR1 as LNHDA and CDR2 as SQIVND (reference sequence). CDR3 nucleotide sequence: TGTGCCAGTAGTATAAGTGGGACAGGGGATCCCAACGAGCAGTACTTC. Residues: CASSISGTGDPNEQYF. Combining the CDR3 with reference TRBV19 and TRBJ2-7 gives the whole variable domain DGGITQSPKYLFRKEGQNVTLSCEQNLNHDAMYWYRQDPGQGLRLIYYSQIVNDFQKGDIAEGYSVSREKKESFPLTVTSAQKNPTAFYLCASSISGTGDPNEQYFGPGTRLTVT.

The CDR3 sequence: CASSQGSGRLADTQYF. In nucleotides, the CDR3 is TGCGCCAGCAGCCAAGGGAGCGGGAGACTGGCAGATACGCAGTATTTT. The V call is TRBV4-1, the J call TRBJ2-3; TRBD2 aligns across 8 bases. The J segment lost 4 bases and the V segment lost 1 base, leaving 7 bases of the junction unmatched. CDR3 length equals 16 residues. Germline V gene sequence: CDR1 MGHRA, CDR2 YSYEKL.

The chain couples TRBV29-1 to TRBJ2-7; 10 bases map to TRBD1. V shed 3 bases and J 7 bases; nucleotides not matched to a gene: 9. The germline V gene has CDR1 SQVTM and CDR2 ANQGSEA. The CDR3 is 14 amino acids. CDR3 amino acids: CSVERQGASREQYF. CDR3 in DNA: TGCAGCGTTGAGCGACAGGGGGCATCGCGTGAGCAGTACTTC.

The chain has TRBV19 and TRBJ2-5; D gene uncertain. CDR3 length: 13 amino acids. Trimming pared 2 bases from V and 4 bases from J, leaving 8 bases between. In germline, CDR1 is LNHDA, CDR2 SQIVND (reference sequence). The CDR3 region is CASSILSGETQYF. CDR3 nucleotides: TGTGCCAGTAGTATACTCTCCGGAGAGACCCAGTACTTC. The variable domain in full, completed from reference TRBV19 and TRBJ2-5, reads DGGITQSPKYLFRKEGQNVTLSCEQNLNHDAMYWYRQDPGQGLRLIYYSQIVNDFQKGDIAEGYSVSREKKESFPLTVTSAQKNPTAFYLCASSILSGETQYFGPGTRLLVL.

CDR3 sequence reads: CASSSGTGGTEAFF. The CDR3 DNA follows: TGTGCCAGCTCATCAGGGACAGGGGGCACTGAAGCTTTCTTT. This chain links TRBV18 with TRBJ1-1, with TRBD1 identical over 11 bases. Germline CDR1 is KGHSH and CDR2 is LQKENI. The CDR3 is 14 amino acids. Trimming removed 5 bases from V and 4 bases from J; junction bases left unmatched: 3.

The V call is TRBV18, the J call TRBJ1-2; maybe TRBD1 (6 bases). The CDR3 sequence is 13 residues long. Trimming stripped 5 bases from V and 2 bases from J, with 9 bases between. Germline V lookup: CDR1 KGHSH, CDR2 LQKENI. The CDR3 here is CASSRDKNYGYTF. Written as DNA, the CDR3 is TGTGCCAGCTCAAGGGACAAAAACTATGGCTACACCTTC.

V and J are TRBV2 and TRBJ1-2; TRBD1 might be the D (6 bases). Germline CDR1 reads SNHLY; CDR2 reads FYNNEI. The V gene lost 7 bases and the J gene lost 2 bases, with 11 bases spanning the gap. The CDR3 has 13 amino acids. CDR3 DNA: TGTGCCAGCAAGACAGGCCAAAACTATGGCTACACCTTC. Protein: CASKTGQNYGYTF. Full variable domain (remainder filled in from reference TRBV2 and TRBJ1-2): EPEVTQTPSHQVTQMGQEVILRCVPISNHLYFYWYRQILGQKVEFLVSFYNNEISEKSEIFDDQFSVERPDGSNFTLKIRSTKLEDSAMYFCASKTGQNYGYTFGSGTRLTVV.

This clone was counted between two and nine times. The genes are TRBV19 and TRBJ2-1, with 7 bases lining up with TRBD2. The CDR3 is 15 amino acids. The germline V gene has CDR1 LNHDA and CDR2 SQIVND (reference sequence). With V trimmed by 6 bases and J by 1 base, 6 bases remained unmatched. CDR3 sequence: CASSVGGFSYNEQFF. CDR3 sequence (DNA): TGTGCCAGTAGCGTGGGAGGGTTTTCCTACAATGAGCAGTTCTTC.

The chain is built from TRBV14 and TRBJ1-1, with unresolved D. This CDR3 comprises 13 residues. V was pared by 1 base and J by 2 bases, with 5 bases between. Germline CDR1 SGHDN, CDR2 FVKESK. The CDR3 sequence is CASSQALNTEAFF. The CDR3, as DNA: TGTGCCAGCAGCCAAGCCCTAAACACTGAAGCTTTCTTT.

In this sample, this clone turned up a few times. The V call is TRBV18, the J call TRBJ2-2; possibly TRBD2 for D (5 bases). Germline CDR1 is KGHSH and CDR2 is LQKENI. Trimming removed 3 bases from V and 0 bases from J, with 14 bases in between. The CDR3 runs 17 residues. The CDR3 bases are TGTGCCAGCTCACCGCAATCGAGGGCCTCGAACACCGGGGAGCTGTTTTTT. It yields the protein CASSPQSRASNTGELFF.

The chain carries TRBV6-2 or TRBV6-3 and TRBJ2-3; the D gene is possibly TRBD2 (5 bases). Germline V gives CDR1 MNHEY, CDR2 SVGEGT. The CDR3 sequence is 13 residues long. V was pared by 5 bases and J by 7 bases, with 13 bases between. CDR3 nucleotides: TGTGCCAGCAGTCGGGCCGGCGGGTATACGCAGTATTTT. Translated: CASSRAGGYTQYF.

This clone turned up a few times. The gene calls are TRBV9 and TRBJ2-2; 11 bases align to TRBD2. Per the germline V gene, CDR1 is SGDLS and CDR2 is YYNGEE. Germline trimming cut 2 bases from V and 5 bases from J; bases unmatched to any gene: 5. The CDR3 is 16 residues long. CDR3: CASSVALAGATGELFF. The CDR3 DNA is TGTGCCAGCAGCGTCGCACTAGCGGGAGCTACCGGGGAGCTGTTTTTT.

This rearrangement joins TRBV28 to TRBJ2-7, with 8 positions matching TRBD2. V gave up 4 bases and J gave up 2 bases; unmatched junction bases: 13. Germline CDR1 is MDHEN and CDR2 is SYDVKM. CDR3 length: 17 amino acids. The CDR3 protein is CASSSPHAAGGPYEQYF. As DNA, the CDR3 is TGTGCCAGCAGTTCCCCACATGCGGCGGGAGGCCCCTACGAGCAGTACTTC. The complete variable domain, with remaining parts taken from reference TRBV28 and TRBJ2-7, reads DVKVTQSSRYLVKRTGEKVFLECVQDMDHENMFWYRQDPGLGLRLIYFSYDVKMKEKGDIPEGYSVSREKKERFSLILESASTNQTSMYLCASSSPHAAGGPYEQYFGPGTRLTVT.